The 2 T cell receptor beta chains below all came from one sample that was sequenced in a study of coeliac disease. Assay used: immunoSEQ multiplex PCR; TCRdb lists only in-frame clones, some missing. This sample has 8,000 to 10,000 clones; about 64% occur once, and the top ten carry 20% to 25%. The material sequenced was lamina propria lymphocytes from the gut. The source is a woman aged 55-69 years with celiac disease.

This clone was picked up one time. V and J are TRBV6-5 and TRBJ1-5; D is perhaps TRBD1 (5 bases). The CDR3 has 14 amino acids. The germline V gene has CDR1 MNHEY and CDR2 SVGAGI. V gave up 5 bases and J gave up 1 base, with 9 bases separating them. In nucleotides, the CDR3 is TGTGCCAGCAGTCCTAGACAGAGCAATCAGCCCCAGCATTTT. The encoded protein is CASSPRQSNQPQHF.

The rearrangement uses TRBV9 and TRBJ1-3; no clear D gene. Trimming cost V 3 bases and J 0 bases, with 13 bases left between them. The CDR3 length is 16 residues. CDR1 and CDR2 from the germline V gene are SGDLS and YYNGEE. The DNA of the CDR3 is TGTGCCAGCAGCGGATTGAGGCAGACCTCTGGAAACACCATATATTTT. This codes for CASSGLRQTSGNTIYF.